This TCR beta chain was captured by sequencing in a study of T cells in Graves' hyperthyroidism and ophthalmopathy. The CDR3 sequence is 14 residues long. Trimming took 4 bases from V and 0 from J, leaving 10 bases between them. Germline V gives CDR1 MNHNS, CDR2 SASEGT. This clonotype has ten or more counts. RNA transcripts were the template for amplifying TCR beta CDR3 regions. Initially, a first-round RT-PCR of the TCR CDR3 employed the HTBI primer set. TCRdb recomputed calls from the multiplex PCR reads with MiXCR, one row per CDR3 protein. The sample shows roughly 500,000 distinct CDR3 sequences, about 43% of them seen only once.

Sequenced input: peripheral blood or thyroid tissue (not recorded which). The sequence came from an adult woman with Graves' disease, either hyperthyroidism or ophthalmopathy (not recorded which). The chain has TRBV6-1 and TRBJ2-7; D gene unclear. DNA for the CDR3: TGTGCCAGCAGTGTGGACGTACACTCCTACGAGCAGTACTTC. It specifies CASSVDVHSYEQYF.